Following are 32 T cell receptor beta chains from one sample sequenced in a study of T-cell reconstitution after alpha-beta-depleted transplantation in children (dated by TCRdb to 2016 to 2017). The receptor library was made with PCR. Reads for this sample came from an Illumina HiSeq 2500. TCR libraries were prepared with molecular barcoding, using unique molecular identifiers to normalize TCRbeta repertoire quantification. The public reads were reanalyzed by TCRdb: fastp trimming at Q25, MiXCR alignment, in-frame beta chains only. Identical CDR3 protein sequences are pooled into one entry, listed with their most common genes and DNA. The table for this sample lists around 700,000 distinct CDR3 sequences; about an eighth of them were counted only once. The top ten clones comprise 0.75% to 0.85% of the sample. According to the study, the label for this sample's treatment or condition signals: allogeneic hematopoietic cell transplantation with graft depleted of TCRalphabeta T cells and CD19 B cells.

The sample here was PBMCs, taken before TCRalphabeta/CD19-depleted stem cell transplant. The receptors were gathered from a girl aged 2 to 10 with congenital amegakaryocytic thrombocytopenia, due to receive a stem cell transplant.

This clonotype came up many times. This rearrangement joins TRBV5-1 to TRBJ2-6; 7 bases are a match to TRBD2. J gave up 1 base and V 4 bases, and 14 bases lay outside the gene matches. The CDR3 length is 19 residues. From germline, CDR1 is SGHRS and CDR2 YFSETQ. The CDR3 spells CASSRRGTNPPSGANVLTF. The CDR3 DNA follows: TGCGCCAGCAGCAGACGAGGGACTAACCCTCCTTCTGGGGCCAACGTCCTGACTTTC.

This clonotype has ten or more counts. The chain combines TRBV11-1 with TRBJ2-1; 7 nucleotides agree with TRBD2. The CDR3 covers 18 residues. V lost 3 bases, J lost 12 bases, and 23 bases stayed unmatched. CDR1 and CDR2 from the germline V gene are SGHAT and FQDESV (reference sequence). The CDR3 protein is CASSFLWTPSGGVLGQFF. In DNA, the CDR3 is TGTGCCAGCAGCTTTCTGTGGACGCCTAGCGGAGGGGTTTTAGGGCAGTTCTTC.

There are a few counts of this clonotype. This rearrangement joins TRBV5-1 to TRBJ2-3, with TRBD2 as a possible D gene (6 bases). The CDR3 spans 14 residues. The germline gives CDR1 SGHRS, CDR2 YFSETQ. V was shortened by 7 bases and J by 4 bases, with 16 bases between the two germline ends. The CDR3 nucleotides read TGCGCCAGCTTGGGGACTCCTAGGGCAGATACGCAGTATTTT. Its translation: CASLGTPRADTQYF.

The chain employs TRBV7-7 and TRBJ2-1; D not certain. Trimming left V 1 base short and J 5 bases short, with 9 bases between. This CDR3 region has 14 residues. Looked up from germline, CDR1 is SSHAT and CDR2 is FNYEAQ (reference sequence). CDR3 nucleotides: TGTGCCAGCAGCTTAGGTGGCTGGGACAATGAGCAGTTCTTC. It translates to CASSLGGWDNEQFF.

CDR3 in DNA: TGCAGTGCTAGAGATTATAGAATGGGCAATCAGCCCCAGCATTTT. The encoded protein is CSARDYRMGNQPQHF. The rearrangement joins TRBV20-1 to TRBJ1-5, with no clear D. Germline V lookup: CDR1 DFQATT, CDR2 SNEGSKA (reference sequence). V was trimmed by 0 bases and J by 2 bases, leaving 11 bases between them. The CDR3 contains 15 residues.

This clonotype was recorded a few times. This chain links TRBV12-3 or TRBV12-4 with TRBJ2-2; TRBD1 matches at 7 bases. The V gene end was trimmed by 9 bases and the J gene end by 7 bases; junction bases not matched to a gene: 17. The CDR3 runs 16 residues. CDR3: CASGWEGGKTGGELFF. The DNA for the CDR3 is TGTGCCAGTGGCTGGGAAGGGGGCAAGACGGGCGGGGAGCTGTTTTTT.

V usage is TRBV5-6 and J usage is TRBJ2-7, with TRBD2 as a possible D gene (5 bases). Germline V gene data show CDR1 as SGHDT and CDR2 as YYEEEE. Trimming removed 2 bases at V and 3 bases at J, with 15 bases between. The CDR3 is 15 residues long. The CDR3 nucleotides are TGTGCCAGCAGCTTTCCGGCTGGCAGCGGCTACGAGCAGTACTTC. This encodes CASSFPAGSGYEQYF.

In its sample, this clonotype was seen many times. This chain joins TRBV20-1 and TRBJ2-5; D remains unclear. V shed 7 bases and J shed 5 bases, with 17 bases lying between them. Germline V gene data show CDR1 as DFQATT and CDR2 as SNEGSKA (reference sequence). This CDR3 region has 13 residues. In DNA form, the CDR3 reads TGCAGTGTGCCGAGTGTGGGATCGGAGACCCAGTACTTC. Amino acids: CSVPSVGSETQYF.

This clonotype was observed at least ten times. V is TRBV29-1 and J is TRBJ2-1; D may be TRBD1 or TRBD2 (5 bases each). The CDR3 spans 15 residues. V was shortened by 3 bases and J by 4 bases, with 16 bases between the two germline ends. The V gene's germline CDR1 is SQVTM and CDR2 ANQGSEA. The CDR3 nucleotides read TGCAGCGTTGATGGGTCCGGGACGGGGTACAATGAGCAGTTCTTC. This sequence encodes CSVDGSGTGYNEQFF.

In its sample, this clonotype was seen a few times. This chain joins TRBV20-1 and TRBJ2-2; 7 nucleotides agree with TRBD2. The CDR3 extends over 14 amino acids. The V gene's germline CDR1 is DFQATT and CDR2 SNEGSKA (reference sequence). J was trimmed by 3 bases and V by 7 bases; bases with no gene match: 8. The CDR3 coding sequence is TGCAGTGTAACGGGAGGTTATCACACCGGGGAGCTGTTTTTT. Protein product: CSVTGGYHTGELFF.

The chain carries TRBV28 and TRBJ1-2; D call uncertain. The germline gives CDR1 MDHEN, CDR2 SYDVKM. Between the trimmed V and J ends, which lost 1 base and 6 bases, there was a span of 6 bases. The CDR3 runs 12 residues. This chain's CDR3 is CASSLSPDGYTF. The CDR3 coding sequence is TGTGCCAGCAGTTTATCCCCCGATGGCTACACCTTC.

In this sample, this clonotype turned up many times. Sequence at one end of the junction differs from germline and may be a read error. The chain uses TRBV5-1 and TRBJ2-7; D might be TRBD1 (6 bases). The CDR3 is 12 residues long. The germline gives CDR1 SGHRS, CDR2 YFSETQ. The CDR3 spells CASSSRGNEQYF. Here the CDR3 DNA reads TGTGCCAGCAGTTCGAGGGGGAACGAGCAGTACTTC.

V usage is TRBV20-1 and J usage is TRBJ2-5; D remains unclear. This CDR3 is built from 15 residues. Per the germline V gene, CDR1 is DFQATT and CDR2 is SNEGSKA (reference sequence). V gave up 0 bases and J gave up 4 bases, with 15 bases separating them. CDR3 bases: TGCAGTGCTAGAGAGGCGGCAGTGGCAATAGAGACCCAGTACTTC. Translation: CSAREAAVAIETQYF.

The chain links TRBV7-6 to TRBJ2-1; 13 positions match TRBD2. The CDR3 length is 17 residues. The junction had 5 bases not matched to a gene; V was cut back by 0 bases and J by 6 bases. Per germline, CDR1 SGHVS and CDR2 FNYEAQ. CDR3 residues: CASSLAKLAGGFNEQFF. CDR3 in DNA: TGTGCCAGCAGCTTAGCCAAACTAGCGGGAGGGTTCAATGAGCAGTTCTTC.

The CDR3 reads CSAYGLDTTDTQYF. DNA for the CDR3: TGCAGTGCTTATGGACTCGACACGACAGATACGCAGTATTTT. The rearrangement uses TRBV20-1 and TRBJ2-3, with TRBD2 as a possible D gene (5 bases). The CDR3 sequence is 14 residues long. Germline lookup yields CDR1 DFQATT and CDR2 SNEGSKA (reference sequence). The V gene lost 5 bases and the J gene lost 3 bases, with 15 bases spanning the gap.

The chain joins TRBV6-2 or TRBV6-3 to TRBJ2-2, with D hard to call. The ends were cut back, 4 bases at V and 3 bases at J, with 21 bases in the middle. CDR1 and CDR2 (germline): MNHEY, SVGEGT. The CDR3 contains 18 residues. This chain's CDR3 is CASSFTLGSAAYTGELFF. For the CDR3, the DNA is TGTGCCAGCAGTTTTACGTTGGGCAGCGCCGCTTACACCGGGGAGCTGTTTTTT.

This clonotype was observed many times. The CDR3 loop reads CSARDIDRVDTGELFF. The DNA of the CDR3 is TGCAGTGCTAGAGATATAGACAGGGTTGACACCGGGGAGCTGTTTTTT. The chain is built from TRBV20-1 and TRBJ2-2; 7 bases line up with TRBD1. Germline V gene lookup returns CDR1 DFQATT and CDR2 SNEGSKA (reference sequence). With V trimmed by 0 bases and J by 3 bases, 7 bases remained unmatched. The CDR3 has 16 residues.

This clonotype was recorded many times. This CDR3 reads CASSSSILDRGSYEQYF. The CDR3 DNA is TGTGCCAGCAGCTCTTCTATTTTGGACAGGGGCTCCTACGAGCAGTACTTC. The chain joins TRBV5-6 to TRBJ2-7; 9 bases are a match to TRBD1. V lost 3 bases to trimming and J lost 0 bases; unmatched junction nucleotides: 10. Germline V gene sequence: CDR1 SGHDT, CDR2 YYEEEE. This CDR3 is 17 amino acids long.

The chain is built from TRBV12-3 or TRBV12-4 and TRBJ2-3; D is undetermined. Deletions cut 7 bases from V and 5 bases from J, with 4 bases between. The CDR3 contains 10 residues. The CDR3 protein is CASTRDTQYF. In DNA, the CDR3 is TGTGCCAGCACTCGAGATACGCAGTATTTT.

V is TRBV10-1 and J is TRBJ2-5; a possible D gene is TRBD1 (6 bases). Germline V gene sequence: CDR1 WNHNN, CDR2 SYGVQD (reference sequence). Trimming took off 7 bases at V and 1 base at J, with 10 bases between the two ends. CDR3 size: 13 residues. CDR3 region: CASNGDTQETQYF. CDR3 sequence (DNA): TGCGCCAGCAATGGGGACACCCAAGAGACCCAGTACTTC.

There are many counts of this clonotype. The chain employs TRBV28 and TRBJ2-2; 7 bases are shared with TRBD1. This CDR3 region has 17 residues. Germline CDR1 is MDHEN and CDR2 is SYDVKM. After removal of 5 bases from V and 1 base from J, the junction contained 10 bases not matched to a gene. CDR3 region: CASSPTQGQLNTGELFF. The CDR3 DNA follows: TGTGCCAGCAGTCCTACCCAGGGACAGTTGAACACCGGGGAGCTGTTTTTT.

V gene TRBV4-1 combines with J gene TRBJ2-1; TRBD2 matches at 10 bases. Germline V lookup: CDR1 MGHRA, CDR2 YSYEKL. This CDR3 is 16 amino acids long. V was pared by 1 base and J by 8 bases, with 8 bases of the junction left unmatched. CDR3 amino acids: CASSQGGLAGVDEQFF. The DNA of the CDR3 is TGCGCCAGCAGCCAAGGGGGGCTAGCGGGAGTCGATGAGCAGTTCTTC.

The chain joins TRBV29-1 to TRBJ2-5; 8 bases are shared with TRBD1. CDR1 is SQVTM, CDR2 ANQGSEA, per germline. The CDR3 extends over 14 amino acids. J lost 2 bases, V lost 7 bases, and 9 bases had no gene match. CDR3 in amino acids: CSAGPTGAQETQYF. The CDR3 coding sequence is TGCAGCGCCGGACCGACAGGGGCGCAAGAGACCCAGTACTTC.

This clonotype was found many times. The chain is built from TRBV19 and TRBJ2-1; perhaps TRBD2 as D (5 bases). From germline, CDR1 is LNHDA and CDR2 SQIVND (reference sequence). CDR3 length: 14 residues. Trimming pared 7 bases from V and 4 bases from J, leaving 14 bases between. This CDR3 reads CASTEGPAYNEQFF. CDR3 sequence (DNA): TGTGCCAGTACCGAGGGCCCTGCTTACAATGAGCAGTTCTTC.

The sample holds many counts of this clonotype. J is TRBJ2-2 and V is TRBV20-1; maybe TRBD2 (6 bases). Trimming removed 1 base from V and 2 bases from J, with 11 bases in between. This CDR3 has 15 amino acids. Germline V gives CDR1 DFQATT, CDR2 SNEGSKA (reference sequence). The CDR3 sequence is CSARASGANTGELFF. CDR3 coding DNA: TGCAGTGCTAGAGCTTCGGGAGCAAACACCGGGGAGCTGTTTTTT.

At least ten counts were recorded for this clonotype. V gene TRBV24-1 combines with J gene TRBJ1-1; D is unclear. The V gene's germline CDR1 is KGHDR and CDR2 SFDVKD. The CDR3 contains 12 residues. Trimming shortened V by 4 bases and J by 5 bases, and 7 bases separated the two germline ends. The CDR3 nucleotides read TGTGCCACCAGTGAATTTGGGACTGAAGCTTTCTTT. Translating it yields CATSEFGTEAFF.

This clonotype was detected ten times or more. The chain is built from TRBV3-1 and TRBJ1-1; D remains ambiguous. Trimming took off 0 bases at V and 1 base at J, with 12 bases between the two ends. Germline V gene data show CDR1 as LGHDT and CDR2 as YNNKEL (reference sequence). The CDR3 runs 16 residues. The CDR3 coding sequence is TGTGCCAGCAGCCAAGATTTTCGCAGATCGAACACTGAAGCTTTCTTT. Translation gives CASSQDFRRSNTEAFF.

The chain combines TRBV7-9 with TRBJ1-1; D might be TRBD1 (6 bases). CDR1 and CDR2 (germline): SEHNR, FQNEAQ (reference sequence). V shed 5 bases and J shed 9 bases, with 16 bases lying between them. The CDR3 has 13 residues. The CDR3 loop is CASSRLGGGQAFF. The CDR3 nucleotides are TGTGCCAGCAGCCGCCTGGGGGGCGGTCAAGCTTTCTTT.

This clonotype was counted at least ten times. The chain recombines TRBV11-2 with TRBJ2-1, with 9 bases that match TRBD2. The CDR3 sequence is 13 residues long. V gave up 5 bases and J gave up 8 bases; unmatched junction bases: 4. Germline V gene data show CDR1 as SGHAT and CDR2 as FQNNGV. The CDR3 DNA follows: TGTGCCAGCAGCCGAGCGGGAGGCGATGAGCAGTTCTTC. This sequence encodes CASSRAGGDEQFF.

This clonotype was detected only a few times. V and J are TRBV24-1 and TRBJ2-1; 8 bases are shared with TRBD2. The CDR3 contains 15 residues. CDR1 is KGHDR, CDR2 SFDVKD, per germline. J gave up 6 bases and V 1 base, and 4 bases lay outside the gene matches. CDR3 amino acids: CATSDLSGSSNEQFF. CDR3 bases: TGTGCCACCAGTGATTTAAGCGGGAGCTCCAATGAGCAGTTCTTC.

In the case of this clonotype: A much larger clone differs from this one at a single base, so this may be a read error. V is TRBV7-3 and J is TRBJ2-1, with D perhaps TRBD2 (6 bases). The germline V gene has CDR1 SGHTA and CDR2 FQGTGA. The CDR3 sequence is 16 residues long. The CDR3 spells CASSLDGGGSYIEQFF. DNA of the CDR3: TGTGCCAGCAGCTTAGACGGCGGAGGGTCCTACATTGAGCAGTTCTTC.

The V and J genes are TRBV5-1 and TRBJ2-7; D is perhaps TRBD1 (6 bases). Per germline, CDR1 SGHRS and CDR2 YFSETQ. The CDR3 spans 14 residues. The V gene lost 7 bases and the J gene lost 4 bases, with 18 bases spanning the gap. DNA for the CDR3: TGCGCCAGCCGCAGAGACAGGACGGGATACGAGCAGTACTTC. Protein: CASRRDRTGYEQYF.